Included here is one T cell receptor beta chain sequence, with context. This sample is drawn from a study of blood T cell repertoires in COVID-19. Germline CDR1 MNHEY, CDR2 SVGAGI. This CDR3 has 15 residues. The trim removed 7 bases at V and 6 bases at J, leaving 9 bases unmatched. Generated by immunoSEQ multiplex PCR, the TCRdb table keeps only in-frame clones and is missing some. The repertoire has about 42,000 clones, 85% to 90% of them found once; the top ten carry around 8.5%. The chain has TRBV6-5 and TRBJ1-4; 9 positions match TRBD1. Sequences were obtained from peripheral blood. The TCR sequence derives from a man aged 25-40 years with active or convalescent COVID-19. The CDR3 DNA is TGTGCCAGCACAACCCCACAGGGGGCTTATGAAAAACTGTTTTTT. Translated, it gives CASTTPQGAYEKLFF.